The present TCR beta chain was sequenced within a study of blood T cell repertoires in COVID-19. About the study: Italy, Spain and the United States were the sources of the convalescent and acute COVID-19 samples. Nucleic acid was either cDNA or gDNA, and it came from T cells, B-cell-depleted T cells, or PBMCs.

Methods used by the authors: Amplification of reference gene primers provided the estimated nucleated cell counts. Using immunoSEQ multiplex PCR, the repertoire was profiled, and TCRdb retains in-frame clones only, with some absent. That table gives V, J and clone size, and the DNA gave D and trimming. Here the sample spans just under 350,000 clones, under 95% being singletons. Trimming stripped 6 bases from V and 0 bases from J, with 17 bases between. Germline V CDR1 and CDR2: SNHLY, FYNNEI. The CDR3 consists of 17 residues. This chain joins TRBV2 and TRBJ2-2, with D possibly being TRBD1 (7 bases). This clonotype originated in a woman under 30 who had recovered from COVID-19. The specimen sequenced was peripheral blood. The CDR3 DNA reads TGTGCCAGCAGCCCACAACGGGGGACAGCGAACACCGGGGAGCTGTTTTTT. Protein: CASSPQRGTANTGELFF.